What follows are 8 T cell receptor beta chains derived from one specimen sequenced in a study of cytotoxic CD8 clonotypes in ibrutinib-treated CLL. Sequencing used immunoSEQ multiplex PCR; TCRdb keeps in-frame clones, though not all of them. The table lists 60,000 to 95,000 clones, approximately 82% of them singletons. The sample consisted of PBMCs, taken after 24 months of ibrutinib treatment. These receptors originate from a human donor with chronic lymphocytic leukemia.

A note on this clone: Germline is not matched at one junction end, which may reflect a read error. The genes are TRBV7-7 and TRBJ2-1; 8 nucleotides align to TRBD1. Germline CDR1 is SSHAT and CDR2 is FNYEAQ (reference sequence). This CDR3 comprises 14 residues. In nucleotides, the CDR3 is TGTGCTAGCAGCTTAGTGGCAGGGGGCAGTGAGCAGTTCTTC. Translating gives CASSLVAGGSEQFF.

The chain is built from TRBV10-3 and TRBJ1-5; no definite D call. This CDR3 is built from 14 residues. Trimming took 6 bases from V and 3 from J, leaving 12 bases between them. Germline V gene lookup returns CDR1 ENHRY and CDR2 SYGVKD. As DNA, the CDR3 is TGTGCCATCAGAGAAGCCCTAGACAATCAGCCCCAGCATTTT. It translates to CAIREALDNQPQHF.

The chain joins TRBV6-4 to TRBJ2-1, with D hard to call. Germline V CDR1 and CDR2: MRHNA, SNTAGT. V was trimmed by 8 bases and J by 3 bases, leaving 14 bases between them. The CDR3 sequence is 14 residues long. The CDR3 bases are TGTGCCAGCTCAGTCCAGGCAGGCTACAATGAGCAGTTCTTC. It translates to CASSVQAGYNEQFF.

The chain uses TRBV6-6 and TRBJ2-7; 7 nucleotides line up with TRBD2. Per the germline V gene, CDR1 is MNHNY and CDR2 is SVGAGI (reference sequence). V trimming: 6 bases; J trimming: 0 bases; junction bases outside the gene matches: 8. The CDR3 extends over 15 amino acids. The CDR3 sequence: CASRTPGGSSYEQYF. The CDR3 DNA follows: TGTGCCAGCAGGACTCCTGGCGGGAGCTCCTACGAGCAGTACTTC.

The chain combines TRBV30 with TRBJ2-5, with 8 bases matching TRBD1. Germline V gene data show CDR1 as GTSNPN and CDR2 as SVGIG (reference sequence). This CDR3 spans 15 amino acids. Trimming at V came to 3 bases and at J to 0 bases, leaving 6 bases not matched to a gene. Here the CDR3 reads CAWSQRDRNQETQYF. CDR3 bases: TGTGCCTGGAGCCAAAGGGACAGGAACCAAGAGACCCAGTACTTC.

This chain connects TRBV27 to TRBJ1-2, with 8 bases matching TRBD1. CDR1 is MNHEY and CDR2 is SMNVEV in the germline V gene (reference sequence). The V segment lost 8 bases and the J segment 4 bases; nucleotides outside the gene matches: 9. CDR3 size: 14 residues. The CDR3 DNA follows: TGTGCCAGCGGAAAACAGGGGGTTGGCTATGGCTACACCTTC. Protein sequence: CASGKQGVGYGYTF.

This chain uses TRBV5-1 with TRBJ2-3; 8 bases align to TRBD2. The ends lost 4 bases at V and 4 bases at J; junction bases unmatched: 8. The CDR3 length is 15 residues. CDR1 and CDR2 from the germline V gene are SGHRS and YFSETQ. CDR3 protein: CASSPRQAGADTQYF. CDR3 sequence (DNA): TGCGCCAGCAGCCCGCGGCAAGCGGGAGCAGATACGCAGTATTTT.

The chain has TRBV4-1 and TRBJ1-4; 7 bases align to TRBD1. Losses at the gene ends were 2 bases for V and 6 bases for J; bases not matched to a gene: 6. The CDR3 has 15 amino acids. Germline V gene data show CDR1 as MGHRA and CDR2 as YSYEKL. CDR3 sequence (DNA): TGCGCCAGCAGCCAACTAGGGGGCGCCGATGAAAAACTGTTTTTT. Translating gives CASSQLGGADEKLFF.